These T cell receptor beta chains were read from a single sample in a study of PD-L1 blockade in urothelial cancer. Assay: immunoSEQ multiplex PCR; the TCRdb copy retains only in-frame clones and omits some. Here the sample spans about 120,000 clones, 80% to 90% being singletons. The input for sequencing was PBMCs, taken around atezolizumab (anti-PD-L1) treatment. These receptors were taken from a man aged 60-69 years with urothelial cancer. The CDR3 runs from the conserved cysteine through the conserved F or W. The size field is filled for only some rows; it gives once, few, many or a size class.

cdr3_aa,clone_size,v_call,j_call
CAWSDELGGSSQPQHF,.,TRBV30,TRBJ1-5
CASSAIPGEQFF,.,TRBV2,TRBJ2-1
CASSLVGRDAYGYTF,.,TRBV5-6,TRBJ1-2
CASSFSENTEAFF,.,TRBV5-4,TRBJ1-1
CATSTGTGLEKLFF,.,TRBV15,TRBJ1-4
CASTEGASRGNEQFF,.,TRBV7-2,TRBJ2-1
CASTPTTGTGNTIYF,few,TRBV6-5,TRBJ1-3
CASSFRGRADTQYF,.,TRBV27,TRBJ2-3
CASSGSSSADTQYF,.,TRBV5-1,TRBJ2-3
CALSPGGGLNTEAFF,.,TRBV10-3,TRBJ1-1
CARTGNILNEQFF,.,TRBV30,TRBJ2-1